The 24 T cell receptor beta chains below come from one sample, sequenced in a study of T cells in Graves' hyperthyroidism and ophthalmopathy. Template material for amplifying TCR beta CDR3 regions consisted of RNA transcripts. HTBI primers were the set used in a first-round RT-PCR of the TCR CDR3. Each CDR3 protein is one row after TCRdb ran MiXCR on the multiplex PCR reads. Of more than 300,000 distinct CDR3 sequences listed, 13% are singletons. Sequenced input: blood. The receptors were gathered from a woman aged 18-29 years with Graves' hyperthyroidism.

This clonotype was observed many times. Here the CDR3 reads CATSDFRGGAGGYTF. CDR3 nucleotide sequence: TGTGCCACCAGTGATTTTCGAGGGGGCGCCGGTGGCTACACCTTC. The rearrangement uses TRBV24-1 and TRBJ1-2; 7 nucleotides match TRBD1. V gave up 1 base and J gave up 7 bases; unmatched junction bases: 8. Germline-derived CDR1 and CDR2 are KGHDR and SFDVKD. The CDR3 runs 15 residues.

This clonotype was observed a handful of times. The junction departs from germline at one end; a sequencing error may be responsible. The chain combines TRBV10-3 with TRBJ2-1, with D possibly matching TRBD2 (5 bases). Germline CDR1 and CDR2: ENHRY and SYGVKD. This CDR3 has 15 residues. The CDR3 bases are TGTGCCATCAGTGATTTAAGCGGAACCTACAATGGGCAGTTCTTC. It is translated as CAISDLSGTYNGQFF.

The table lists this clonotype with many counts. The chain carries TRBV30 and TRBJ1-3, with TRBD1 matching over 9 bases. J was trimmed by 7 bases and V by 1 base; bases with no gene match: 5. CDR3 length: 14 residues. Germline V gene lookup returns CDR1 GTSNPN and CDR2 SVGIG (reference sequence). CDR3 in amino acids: CAWSAGTGFNTIYF. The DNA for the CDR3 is TGTGCCTGGAGTGCCGGGACAGGGTTTAACACCATATATTTT.

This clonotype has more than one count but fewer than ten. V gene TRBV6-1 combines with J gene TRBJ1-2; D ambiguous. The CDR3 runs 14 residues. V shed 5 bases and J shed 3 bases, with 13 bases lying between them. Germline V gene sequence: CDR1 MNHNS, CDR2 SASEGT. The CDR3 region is CASSRSPPDYGYTF. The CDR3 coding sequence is TGTGCCAGCAGTCGGTCCCCCCCGGACTATGGCTACACCTTC.

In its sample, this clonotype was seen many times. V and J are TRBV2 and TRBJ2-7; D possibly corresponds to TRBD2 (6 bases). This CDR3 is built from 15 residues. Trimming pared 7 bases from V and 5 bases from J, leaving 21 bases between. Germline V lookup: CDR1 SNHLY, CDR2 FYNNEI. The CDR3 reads CASTHLQGGPHEQYF. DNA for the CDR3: TGTGCCAGCACCCACTTGCAGGGAGGTCCGCACGAGCAGTACTTC. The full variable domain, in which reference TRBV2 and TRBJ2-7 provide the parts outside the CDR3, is EPEVTQTPSHQVTQMGQEVILRCVPISNHLYFYWYRQILGQKVEFLVSFYNNEISEKSEIFDDQFSVERPDGSNFTLKIRSTKLEDSAMYFCASTHLQGGPHEQYFGPGTRLTVT.

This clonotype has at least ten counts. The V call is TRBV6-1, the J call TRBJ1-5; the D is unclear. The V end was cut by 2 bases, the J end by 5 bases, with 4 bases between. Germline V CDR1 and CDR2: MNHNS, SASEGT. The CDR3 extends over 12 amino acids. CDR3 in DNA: TGTGCCAGCAGTGAAATCGATCAGCCCCAGCATTTT. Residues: CASSEIDQPQHF.

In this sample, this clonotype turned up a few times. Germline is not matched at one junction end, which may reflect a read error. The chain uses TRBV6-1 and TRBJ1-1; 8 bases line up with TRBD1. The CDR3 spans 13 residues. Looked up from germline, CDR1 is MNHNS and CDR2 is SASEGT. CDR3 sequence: CASRGQVDTEALF. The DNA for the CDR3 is TGTGCCAGCAGGGGACAGGTGGACACTGAAGCTCTCTTT.

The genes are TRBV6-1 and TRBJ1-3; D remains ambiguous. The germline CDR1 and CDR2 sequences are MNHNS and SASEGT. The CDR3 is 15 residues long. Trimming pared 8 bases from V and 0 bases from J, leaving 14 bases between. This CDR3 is CASRSGVSSGNTIYF. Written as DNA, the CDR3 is TGTGCCAGCCGGTCCGGGGTGAGCTCTGGAAACACCATATATTTT.

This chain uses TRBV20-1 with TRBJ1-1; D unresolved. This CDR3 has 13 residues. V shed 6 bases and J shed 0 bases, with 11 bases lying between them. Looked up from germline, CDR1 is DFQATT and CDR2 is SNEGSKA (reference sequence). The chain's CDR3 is CSANSNMNTEAFF. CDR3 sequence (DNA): TGCAGTGCAAACAGCAATATGAACACTGAAGCTTTCTTT.

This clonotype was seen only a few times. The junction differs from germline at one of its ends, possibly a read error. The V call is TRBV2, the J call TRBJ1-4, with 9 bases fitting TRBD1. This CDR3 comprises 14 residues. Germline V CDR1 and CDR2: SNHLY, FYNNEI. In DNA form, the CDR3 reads TGTGCCAGCACCGTACAGGGGGCTAAAGAAAAACTGTTTTTT. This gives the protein CASTVQGAKEKLFF.

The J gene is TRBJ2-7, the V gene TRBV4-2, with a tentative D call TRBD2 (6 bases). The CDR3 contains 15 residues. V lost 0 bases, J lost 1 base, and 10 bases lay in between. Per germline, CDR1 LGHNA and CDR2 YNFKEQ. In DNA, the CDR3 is TGTGCCAGCAGCCAAGAGCCGACTAGGTCCTACGAGCAGTACTTC. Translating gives CASSQEPTRSYEQYF.

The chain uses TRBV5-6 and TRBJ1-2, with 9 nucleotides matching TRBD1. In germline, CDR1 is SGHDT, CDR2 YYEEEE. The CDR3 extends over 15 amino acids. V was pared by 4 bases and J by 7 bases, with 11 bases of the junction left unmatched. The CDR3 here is CASSQEGQGGIGYTF. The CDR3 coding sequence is TGTGCCAGCAGCCAGGAGGGACAGGGTGGTATTGGCTACACCTTC.

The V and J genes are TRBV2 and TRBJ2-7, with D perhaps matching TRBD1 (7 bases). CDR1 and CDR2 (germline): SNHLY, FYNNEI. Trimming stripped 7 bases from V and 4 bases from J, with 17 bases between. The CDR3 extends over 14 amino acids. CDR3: CASIGGTALYEQYF. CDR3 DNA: TGTGCCAGCATAGGCGGGACAGCCTTATACGAGCAGTACTTC.

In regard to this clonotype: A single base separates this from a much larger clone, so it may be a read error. DNA of the CDR3: TGTGCCTCGTCCGAGGGGGAAGAAGGCGAGCAGTACTTC. Translating it yields CASSEGEEGEQYF. The chain recombines TRBV10-3 with TRBJ2-7; D is perhaps TRBD1 (6 bases). In germline, CDR1 is ENHRY, CDR2 SYGVKD. Trimming removed 11 bases at V and 6 bases at J, with 20 bases between. The CDR3 loop spans 13 amino acids.

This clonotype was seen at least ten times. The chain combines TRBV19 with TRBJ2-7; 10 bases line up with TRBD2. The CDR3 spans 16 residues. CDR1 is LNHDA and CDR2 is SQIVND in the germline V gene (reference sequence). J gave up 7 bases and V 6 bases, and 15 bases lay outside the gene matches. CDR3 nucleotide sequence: TGTGCCAGTAGAAATTCAGCGGGAGGGCCCGGAGAAGAGCAGTACTTC. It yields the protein CASRNSAGGPGEEQYF.

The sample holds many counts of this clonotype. The CDR3 region is CASSEGLSGNTIYF. The CDR3 DNA is TGCGCCAGCAGCGAAGGGCTCTCTGGAAACACCATATATTTT. The chain joins TRBV5-1 to TRBJ1-3; D is ambiguous. The CDR3 has 14 residues. Germline V gene sequence: CDR1 SGHRS, CDR2 YFSETQ. With 4 bases removed from V and 0 bases from J, the gap between germline ends came to 8 bases.

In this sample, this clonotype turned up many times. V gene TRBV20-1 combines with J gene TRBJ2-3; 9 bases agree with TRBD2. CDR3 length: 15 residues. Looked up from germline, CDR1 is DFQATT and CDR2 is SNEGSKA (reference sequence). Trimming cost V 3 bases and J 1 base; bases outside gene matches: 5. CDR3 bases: TGCAGTGCTAGGAATCTAGCGGGACGCACAGATACGCAGTATTTT. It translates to CSARNLAGRTDTQYF.

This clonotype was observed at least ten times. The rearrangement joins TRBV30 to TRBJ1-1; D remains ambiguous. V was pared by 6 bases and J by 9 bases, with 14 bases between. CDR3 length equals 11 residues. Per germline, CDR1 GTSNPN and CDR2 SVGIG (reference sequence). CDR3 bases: TGTGCCTGCAGCGTAGCAGGACAAGCTTTCTTT. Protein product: CACSVAGQAFF.

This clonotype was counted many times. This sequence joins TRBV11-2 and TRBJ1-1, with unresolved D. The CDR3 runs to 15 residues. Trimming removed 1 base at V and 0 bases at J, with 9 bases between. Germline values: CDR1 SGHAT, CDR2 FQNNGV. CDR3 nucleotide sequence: TGTGCCAGCAGCTTAGGCCCCCTCATGAACACTGAAGCTTTCTTT. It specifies CASSLGPLMNTEAFF.

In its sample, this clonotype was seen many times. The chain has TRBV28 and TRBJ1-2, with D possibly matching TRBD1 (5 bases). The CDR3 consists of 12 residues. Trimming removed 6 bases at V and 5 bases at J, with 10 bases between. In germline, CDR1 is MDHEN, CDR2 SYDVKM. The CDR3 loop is CASREGTYGYTF. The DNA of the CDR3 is TGTGCCAGCAGAGAGGGGACGTATGGCTACACCTTC.

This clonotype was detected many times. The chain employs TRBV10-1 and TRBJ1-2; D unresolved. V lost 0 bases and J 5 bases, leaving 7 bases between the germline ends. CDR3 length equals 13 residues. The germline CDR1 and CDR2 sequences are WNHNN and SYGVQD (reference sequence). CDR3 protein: CASSESPYYGYTF. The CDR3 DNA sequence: TGCGCCAGCAGTGAGTCCCCTTATTATGGCTACACCTTC.

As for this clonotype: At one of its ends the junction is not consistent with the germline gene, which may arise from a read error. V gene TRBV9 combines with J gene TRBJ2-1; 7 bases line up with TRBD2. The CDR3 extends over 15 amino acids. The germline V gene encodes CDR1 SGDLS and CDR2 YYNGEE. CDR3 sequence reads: CAGSAGGVIGNEQFF. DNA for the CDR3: TGTGCCGGCAGCGCTGGGGGGGTAATAGGGAATGAGCAGTTCTTC.

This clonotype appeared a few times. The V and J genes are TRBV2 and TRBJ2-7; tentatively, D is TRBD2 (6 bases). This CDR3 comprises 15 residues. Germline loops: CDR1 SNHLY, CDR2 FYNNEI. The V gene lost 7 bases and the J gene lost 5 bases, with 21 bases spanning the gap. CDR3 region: CASMWSRETENEQYF. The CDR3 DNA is TGTGCCAGCATGTGGTCTCGGGAGACGGAAAACGAGCAGTACTTC.

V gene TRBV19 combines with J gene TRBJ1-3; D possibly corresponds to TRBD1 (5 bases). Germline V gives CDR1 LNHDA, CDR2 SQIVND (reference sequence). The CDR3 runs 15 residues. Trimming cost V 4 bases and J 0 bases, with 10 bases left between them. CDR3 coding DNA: TGTGCCAGTAGTAATCGACAGCGCTCTGGAAACACCATATATTTT. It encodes CASSNRQRSGNTIYF.